The T cell receptor (beta chain) under discussion was sequenced for a study of shared clonotypes between healthy human individuals. CDR3 size: 17 residues. Germline V gene sequence: CDR1 SGHNT, CDR2 YYREEE (reference sequence). V trimming: 0 bases; J trimming: 1 base; junction bases outside the gene matches: 10. Using immunoSEQ multiplex PCR, the repertoire was profiled, and TCRdb retains in-frame clones only, with some absent. The table has roughly 1,600,000 clones, approximately 98.5% seen once. Sequencing was performed on naive CD4+ T cells sorted from blood. Subset denoted: CD45RA+ positively selected. V usage is TRBV5-4 and J usage is TRBJ2-7, with 7 bases that match TRBD1. This TCR was sampled from a man aged 25 to 40 in good health. This CDR3 reads CASSLGRGQSLSYEQYF. The CDR3 DNA reads TGTGCCAGCAGCTTGGGCCGGGGACAGAGTTTATCCTACGAGCAGTACTTC.